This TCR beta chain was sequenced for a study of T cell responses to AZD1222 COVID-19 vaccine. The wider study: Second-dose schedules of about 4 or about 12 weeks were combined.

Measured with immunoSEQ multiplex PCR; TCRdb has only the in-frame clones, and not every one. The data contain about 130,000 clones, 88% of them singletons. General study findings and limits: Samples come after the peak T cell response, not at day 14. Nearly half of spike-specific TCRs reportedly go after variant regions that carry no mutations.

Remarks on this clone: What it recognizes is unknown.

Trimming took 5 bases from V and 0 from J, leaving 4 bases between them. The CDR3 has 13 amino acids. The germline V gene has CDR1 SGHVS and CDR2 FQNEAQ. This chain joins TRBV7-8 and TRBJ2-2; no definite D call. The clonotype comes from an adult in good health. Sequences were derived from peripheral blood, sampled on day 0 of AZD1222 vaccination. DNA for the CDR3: TGTGCCAGCAGCCCGACGAACACCGGGGAGCTGTTTTTT. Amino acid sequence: CASSPTNTGELFF.